The present entry profiles one T cell receptor beta chain with its context. Its matching antigen is unknown. The sample is drawn from a study of monozygotic twins with cystic fibrosis. Study summary: Three micrograms of fragmented DNA underwent roughly 16 PCR cycles for library preparation.

General observations from the study: Low clonality (median around 0.0094) suggested a mostly naive repertoire. In 13 of 16 pairs, V gene usage was closest to the co-twin's. Monozygotic CF twins shared more identical nucleotide clonotypes than unrelated patients.

The germline CDR1 and CDR2 sequences are MNHEY and SVGAGI. Trimming shortened V by 0 bases and J by 5 bases, and 13 bases separated the two germline ends. There are 15 residues in the CDR3. Here immunoSEQ multiplex PCR was the method, and the copy in TCRdb shows in-frame clones only, minus some. The sample lists more than 30,000 clones; 95% to 98% were seen once. The sequenced sample consisted of blood. The chain employs TRBV6-5 and TRBJ2-5, with D perhaps matching TRBD1 or TRBD2 (6 bases each). The receptor's source is a girl aged 2 to 10 with cystic fibrosis. In nucleotides, the CDR3 is TGTGCCAGCAGTTACTCGGAGGGGGGAAGGGAGACCCAGTACTTC. Its translation: CASSYSEGGRETQYF.